Here is one T cell receptor (beta chain) with its context. With random hexamers, reverse transcription was performed on about 0.5 to 1 ug of RNA. TCRdb used MiXCR to reprocess the immunoSEQ multiplex PCR reads, holding one entry per CDR3 protein. The sample comprises under 250,000 distinct CDR3 sequences, less than 95% of which are singletons, and around 0.16% rests with the top ten. The data were taken from a study of CD8 T cells in Susac syndrome. CDR3 length: 15 residues. V lost 6 bases, J lost 0 bases, and 5 bases stayed unmatched. Looked up from germline, CDR1 is MNHEY and CDR2 is SVGAGI. The sample taken for sequencing was CD4+ T cells from PBMCs. This chain connects TRBV6-5 to TRBJ1-5, with 7 positions matching TRBD1. This clonotype originated in a human donor with Susac syndrome. CDR3 loop: CASSWTGTSNQPQHF. The CDR3 DNA reads as TGTGCCAGCAGCTGGACAGGTACTAGCAATCAGCCCCAGCATTTT.